The 11 T cell receptor beta chains given below trace back to one sample, sequenced in a study of siplizumab effects on memory and regulatory T cells. Profiling relied on immunoSEQ multiplex PCR, and the TCRdb table lists in-frame clones only, not all of them. The sample contains 70,000 to 100,000 clones, 80% to 95% of which appear only once. Specimen: CD8+ T cells sorted from blood. All receptors derive from a human donor in good health.

The chain employs TRBV4-1 and TRBJ2-7, with 7 bases that match TRBD1. The CDR3 is made up of 15 amino acids. The junction had 8 bases not matched to a gene; V was cut back by 4 bases and J by 2 bases. The germline V gene has CDR1 MGHRA and CDR2 YSYEKL. This chain's CDR3 is CASSPTRGRTYEQYF. DNA of the CDR3: TGCGCCAGCAGCCCCACGAGGGGGCGCACCTACGAGCAGTACTTC.

The gene calls are TRBV4-1 and TRBJ2-1; 7 nucleotides line up with TRBD1. Trimming removed 3 bases from V and 9 bases from J; junction bases left unmatched: 5. The V gene's germline CDR1 is MGHRA and CDR2 YSYEKL. There are 13 residues in the CDR3. CDR3 in DNA: TGCGCCAGCAGCCACACAGGGGTTGGTGAGCAGTTCTTC. The encoded protein is CASSHTGVGEQFF.

The rearrangement links TRBV19 to TRBJ2-5, with 12 bases aligning to TRBD2. Germline loops: CDR1 LNHDA, CDR2 SQIVND (reference sequence). The V and J ends lost 9 bases and 5 bases, in that order; junction bases with no gene match: 4. The CDR3 is made up of 13 amino acids. CDR3 in DNA: TGTGCCAGCCGACTAGCGGGAGACGAGACCCAGTACTTC. Amino acid sequence: CASRLAGDETQYF.

The rearrangement joins TRBV7-2 to TRBJ2-3, with 8 bases matching TRBD2. The V gene's germline CDR1 is SGHTA and CDR2 FQGNSA. Trimming at V came to 8 bases and at J to 4 bases, leaving 14 bases not matched to a gene. This CDR3 is built from 16 residues. The CDR3 reads CASSEGEREISDTQYF. The CDR3, as DNA: TGTGCCAGCTCCGAAGGGGAGCGGGAGATTTCAGATACGCAGTATTTT.

The CDR3 loop is CASSRILGSEQFF. The DNA of the CDR3 is TGTGCCAGCAGCCGAATACTGGGTTCTGAGCAGTTCTTC. This chain connects TRBV7-3 to TRBJ2-1; D is undetermined. V was trimmed by 5 bases and J by 9 bases, leaving 14 bases between them. The CDR3 is 13 amino acids. Germline values: CDR1 SGHTA, CDR2 FQGTGA.

The chain recombines TRBV7-6 with TRBJ1-3, with 7 bases fitting TRBD1. Germline V lookup: CDR1 SGHVS, CDR2 FNYEAQ. With V trimmed by 5 bases and J by 8 bases, 18 bases remained unmatched. The CDR3 length is 17 residues. The CDR3, as DNA: TGTGCCAGCAGCGTCCACAGGGGAAAGGCGAAACGGGACACCATATATTTT. The encoded protein is CASSVHRGKAKRDTIYF.

The J gene is TRBJ2-1, the V gene TRBV6-5; TRBD2 aligns across 13 bases. CDR3 length: 15 amino acids. With 6 bases clipped from V and 4 bases from J, the junction kept 3 bases outside the gene matches. The V gene's germline CDR1 is MNHEY and CDR2 SVGAGI. This chain's CDR3 is CASSQLAGGYNEQFF. The CDR3 nucleotides read TGTGCCAGCAGCCAACTAGCGGGAGGGTACAATGAGCAGTTCTTC.

The chain has TRBV5-8 and TRBJ2-7; TRBD1 matches at 9 bases. Germline CDR1 reads SGHTS; CDR2 reads YDEGEE. The CDR3 runs 15 residues. The trim removed 5 bases at V and 4 bases at J, leaving 10 bases unmatched. The CDR3 is CASRPLGTGTYEQYF. Here the CDR3 DNA reads TGTGCCAGCAGACCCTTGGGGACAGGGACATACGAGCAGTACTTC. The variable domain in full, completed from reference TRBV5-8 and TRBJ2-7, reads EAGVTQSPTHLIKTRGQQATLRCSPISGHTSVYWYQQALGLGLQFLLWYDEGEERNRGNFPPRFSGRQFPNYSSELNVNALELEDSALYLCASRPLGTGTYEQYFGPGTRLTVT.

The chain links TRBV4-2 to TRBJ2-1, with D perhaps assigned TRBD1 or TRBD2 (5 bases each). Between the trimmed V and J ends, which lost 3 bases and 7 bases, there was a span of 22 bases. The CDR3 covers 17 residues. Per the germline V gene, CDR1 is LGHNA and CDR2 is YNFKEQ. In nucleotides, the CDR3 is TGTGCCAGCAGCCACGGGGCTATGGGGGTAGATGGAAATGAGCAGTTCTTC. Translation gives CASSHGAMGVDGNEQFF.

Comments on this clone: Other DNA variants within this sample encode the same CDR3. This chain joins TRBV7-9 and TRBJ2-2, with D tentatively TRBD1 (5 bases). The length of the CDR3 is 14 residues. Trimming shortened V by 6 bases and J by 4 bases, and 12 bases separated the two germline ends. Germline lookup yields CDR1 SEHNR and CDR2 FQNEAQ (reference sequence). The chain's CDR3 is CASSTGVSTGELFF. The CDR3 region has the DNA TGTGCCAGCAGTACAGGAGTTAGCACCGGGGAGCTGTTTTTT.

This clone was observed a single time. V usage is TRBV12-2 and J usage is TRBJ2-1; the DNA was not compared with TRBD2, the D call given in the table. TRBV12-2 is a documented pseudogene. The CDR3 runs to 17 residues. CDR3 in amino acids: CASRIKRPGLANHEQFF. The CDR3, as DNA: TGTGCAAGTCGCATAAAAAGACCGGGACTAGCGAACCATGAGCAGTTCTTC.